Listed here are 26 T cell receptor beta chains from one sample, sequenced in a study of cytomegalovirus exposure and HLA in healthy donors. 13 Jbeta primers and 60 Vbeta primers were used for the PCR. Profiled with immunoSEQ multiplex PCR; TCRdb holds only in-frame clones, not every one. The table shows 150,000 to 200,000 clones, with over 80% occurring only once. The specimen was PBMCs. These receptor sequences come from a girl between 5 and 17 years old in good health and CMV-seropositive.

A single count supports this clone. This chain joins TRBV5-6 and TRBJ1-3; no firm D call. There are 14 residues in the CDR3. Germline V gene lookup returns CDR1 SGHDT and CDR2 YYEEEE. Trimming took off 0 bases at V and 3 bases at J, with 7 bases between the two ends. CDR3 residues: CASSLASFGNTIYF. Written as DNA, the CDR3 is TGTGCCAGCAGCTTGGCGAGTTTTGGAAACACCATATATTTT.

The chain carries TRBV27 and TRBJ1-5; D is ambiguous. This CDR3 region has 12 residues. Germline V gives CDR1 MNHEY, CDR2 SMNVEV (reference sequence). V was trimmed by 3 bases and J by 6 bases, leaving 6 bases between them. The CDR3: CASSFIRQPQHF. As DNA, the CDR3 is TGTGCCAGCAGTTTTATCCGTCAGCCCCAGCATTTT.

This clone was detected only a few times. The chain couples TRBV5-4 to TRBJ2-1, with TRBD2 identical over 13 bases. V was pared by 4 bases and J by 7 bases, with 8 bases of the junction left unmatched. Germline CDR1 is SGHNT and CDR2 is YYREEE (reference sequence). CDR3 length: 16 amino acids. CDR3 sequence: CASSLTSGGAGNEQFF. CDR3 DNA sequence: TGTGCCAGCAGCCTCACTAGCGGGGGGGCGGGAAATGAGCAGTTCTTC.

The chain combines TRBV28 with TRBJ2-7; TRBD2 agrees at 13 bases. V lost 6 bases to trimming and J lost 0 bases; unmatched junction nucleotides: 14. Germline V gene data show CDR1 as MDHEN and CDR2 as SYDVKM. The CDR3 has 19 amino acids. CDR3 nucleotide sequence: TGTGCCAGCAGCCGAATCTTATTTACTAGCGGGGGGGTCTCCTACGAGCAGTACTTC. Protein: CASSRILFTSGGVSYEQYF.

The chain links TRBV10-3 to TRBJ2-7; TRBD2 matches 12 bases. Germline assignment: CDR1 ENHRY and CDR2 SYGVKD. Trimming removed 10 bases from V and 7 bases from J; junction bases left unmatched: 17. The CDR3 contains 16 residues. CDR3 region: CATSQLAGGTALEQYF. The CDR3 coding sequence is TGTGCCACGTCCCAGCTAGCGGGGGGGACCGCTCTTGAGCAGTACTTC.

In DNA, the CDR3 is TGTGCCAGCAGCAGGGGAAACAGGGATATGAACACTGAAGCTTTCTTT. Amino acids: CASSRGNRDMNTEAFF. The chain links TRBV9 to TRBJ1-1; TRBD1 might be the D (6 bases). Germline V gene lookup returns CDR1 SGDLS and CDR2 YYNGEE. V was trimmed by 4 bases and J by 0 bases, leaving 16 bases between them. The CDR3 spans 16 residues. The entire variable domain, with the rest obtained from reference TRBV9 and TRBJ1-1, is as follows: DSGVTQTPKHLITATGQRVTLRCSPRSGDLSVYWYQQSLDQGLQFLIQYYNGEERAKGNILERFSAQQFPDLHSELNLSSLELGDSALYFCASSRGNRDMNTEAFFGQGTRLTVV.

This sequence joins TRBV6-1 and TRBJ2-7; 10 nucleotides line up with TRBD1. Germline assignment: CDR1 MNHNS and CDR2 SASEGT. V lost 10 bases to trimming and J lost 5 bases; unmatched junction nucleotides: 8. The CDR3 is 13 residues long. The CDR3 sequence is CAIGDRGLHEQYF. The CDR3 coding sequence is TGTGCCATCGGGGACAGGGGCCTCCACGAGCAGTACTTC.

The chain links TRBV7-2 to TRBJ2-1; possibly TRBD1 for D (5 bases). The CDR3 extends over 14 amino acids. Germline assignment: CDR1 SGHTA and CDR2 FQGNSA. V was clipped by 5 bases and J by 4 bases, with 12 bases between them. CDR3 nucleotide sequence: TGTGCCAGCAGCCGAGACAGTCCTTACAATGAGCAGTTCTTC. The encoded protein is CASSRDSPYNEQFF.

This rearrangement joins TRBV27 to TRBJ1-5; 8 bases are shared with TRBD1. Per germline, CDR1 MNHEY and CDR2 SMNVEV (reference sequence). The length of the CDR3 is 15 residues. V trimming: 7 bases; J trimming: 3 bases; junction bases outside the gene matches: 8. The CDR3 reads CASNLEGQANQPQHF. CDR3 sequence (DNA): TGTGCCAGCAACCTAGAGGGACAGGCCAATCAGCCCCAGCATTTT.

The chain combines TRBV4-3 with TRBJ1-2; 7 bases fit TRBD1. Germline V lookup: CDR1 LGHNA, CDR2 YSLEER. The CDR3 runs 13 residues. V lost 8 bases to trimming and J lost 4 bases; unmatched junction nucleotides: 7. The CDR3 protein is CASAPRTGYGYTF. The CDR3 coding sequence is TGCGCCAGCGCCCCGAGGACAGGCTATGGCTACACCTTC.

This sequence joins TRBV7-9 and TRBJ1-2; D is unclear. The V and J ends lost 3 bases and 2 bases respectively, with 10 bases between them. The CDR3 runs 14 residues. Germline V gene data show CDR1 as SEHNR and CDR2 as FQNEAQ (reference sequence). The CDR3 nucleotides are TGTGCCAGCAGCTTCGGGGTGGGGAACTATGGCTACACCTTC. This gives the protein CASSFGVGNYGYTF.

A few counts support this clone. The gene calls are TRBV5-8 and TRBJ2-7; the match to TRBD2 covers 15 bases. Per germline, CDR1 SGHTS and CDR2 YDEGEE. CDR3 size: 15 residues. Trimming cost V 4 bases and J 3 bases; bases outside gene matches: 2. The CDR3 protein is CASSPGLAGGYEQYF. DNA for the CDR3: TGTGCCAGCAGCCCGGGACTAGCGGGGGGCTACGAGCAGTACTTC.

J is TRBJ2-5 and V is TRBV9; 7 positions agree with TRBD1. Germline V gene data show CDR1 as SGDLS and CDR2 as YYNGEE. Trimming removed 0 bases from V and 4 bases from J; junction bases left unmatched: 6. The CDR3 sequence is 15 residues long. CDR3 residues: CASSVGGQKAETQYF. The CDR3 DNA reads TGTGCCAGCAGCGTAGGGGGACAGAAAGCAGAGACCCAGTACTTC.

J is TRBJ1-2 and V is TRBV30, with TRBD1 matching 7 bases. This CDR3 comprises 12 residues. Trimming at V came to 1 base and at J to 4 bases, leaving 0 bases not matched to a gene. Per the germline V gene, CDR1 is GTSNPN and CDR2 is SVGIG (reference sequence). The CDR3 DNA reads as TGTGCCTGGAGTGAGGGGGCCTATGGCTACACCTTC. Its translation: CAWSEGAYGYTF.

This chain connects TRBV5-1 to TRBJ2-3; 8 bases align to TRBD2. The germline V gene has CDR1 SGHRS and CDR2 YFSETQ. V gave up 5 bases and J gave up 1 base; unmatched junction bases: 3. This CDR3 has 14 residues. The CDR3 region has the DNA TGCGCCAGCAGTGGCGGGGGGCGCACAGATACGCAGTATTTT. It codes for CASSGGGRTDTQYF. The full variable domain, in which reference TRBV5-1 and TRBJ2-3 provide the parts outside the CDR3, is KAGVTQTPRYLIKTRGQQVTLSCSPISGHRSVSWYQQTPGQGLQFLFEYFSETQRNKGNFPGRFSGRQFSNSRSEMNVSTLELGDSALYLCASSGGGRTDTQYFGPGTRLTVL.

The chain has TRBV15 and TRBJ2-7; D possibly corresponds to TRBD1 (6 bases). The germline V gene has CDR1 LNHNV and CDR2 YYDKDF (reference sequence). The CDR3 loop spans 14 amino acids. The germline V and J ends were trimmed by 2 bases and 0 bases, with 8 bases remaining between them. The CDR3 protein is CATSRQGSSYEQYF. CDR3 bases: TGTGCCACCAGCAGACAGGGGAGCTCCTACGAGCAGTACTTC.

J is TRBJ1-1 and V is TRBV7-3; D ambiguous. CDR1 is SGHTA and CDR2 is FQGTGA in the germline V gene. The CDR3 is made up of 15 amino acids. Deletions cut 2 bases from V and 3 bases from J, with 13 bases between. Here the CDR3 reads CASSLDGGDHTEAFF. CDR3 bases: TGTGCCAGCAGCTTAGATGGCGGGGATCACACTGAAGCTTTCTTT.

This rearrangement joins TRBV27 to TRBJ2-7, with D perhaps TRBD2 (5 bases). V gave up 3 bases and J gave up 1 base, with 10 bases separating them. Germline V CDR1 and CDR2: MNHEY, SMNVEV (reference sequence). The CDR3 totals 14 residues. The CDR3 is CASSLWGASYEQYF. The CDR3 nucleotides are TGTGCCAGCAGTTTGTGGGGAGCTTCCTACGAGCAGTACTTC.

V is TRBV6-1 and J is TRBJ2-3; no firm D call. The CDR3 length is 12 residues. Between the trimmed V and J ends, which lost 3 bases and 3 bases, there was a span of 4 bases. Per the germline V gene, CDR1 is MNHNS and CDR2 is SASEGT. The DNA for the CDR3 is TGTGCCAGCAGTGAGTATACAGATACGCAGTATTTT. This encodes CASSEYTDTQYF.

The chain recombines TRBV5-1 with TRBJ1-1; D is uncertain. This CDR3 contains 14 residues. Trimming took 1 base from V and 0 from J, leaving 7 bases between them. From germline, CDR1 is SGHRS and CDR2 YFSETQ. CDR3 sequence: CASSLQAMNTEAFF. CDR3 DNA sequence: TGCGCCAGCAGCTTGCAAGCCATGAACACTGAAGCTTTCTTT.

The gene calls are TRBV15 and TRBJ2-7, with 9 bases that match TRBD2. This CDR3 has 15 amino acids. V was clipped by 5 bases and J by 2 bases; unmatched bases: 7. Looked up from germline, CDR1 is LNHNV and CDR2 is YYDKDF (reference sequence). The CDR3 reads CATSRLSGGAYEQYF. The CDR3 DNA reads as TGTGCCACCAGCCGTCTTAGCGGGGGCGCCTACGAGCAGTACTTC.

This clone was recorded a few times. The chain combines TRBV27 with TRBJ1-1, with 7 positions matching TRBD1. Germline assignment: CDR1 MNHEY and CDR2 SMNVEV (reference sequence). The CDR3 loop spans 12 amino acids. Trimming took 3 bases from V and 9 from J; bases not matched to a gene: 4. The CDR3 here is CASSFPRGKAFF. CDR3 DNA sequence: TGTGCCAGCAGTTTCCCCAGGGGGAAAGCTTTCTTT.

This clone was detected only a few times. This rearrangement joins TRBV28 to TRBJ1-4; D remains ambiguous. Germline values: CDR1 MDHEN, CDR2 SYDVKM. This CDR3 contains 15 residues. V was clipped by 1 base and J by 4 bases, with 10 bases between them. The CDR3 sequence is CASSLSRFFNEKLFF. The CDR3 DNA reads TGTGCCAGCAGTTTATCGAGGTTCTTTAATGAAAAACTGTTTTTT.

This clone turned up a few times. This chain uses TRBV25-1 with TRBJ1-1; the D is unclear. There are 12 residues in the CDR3. Germline lookup yields CDR1 MGHDK and CDR2 SYGVNS. Trimming removed 1 base from V and 12 bases from J, with 12 bases in between. The CDR3 region has the DNA TGTGCCAGCAGTGAATTGGCCCAGAAAACTTTCTTT. This gives the protein CASSELAQKTFF.

The chain joins TRBV9 to TRBJ2-4; no clear D gene. Trimming left V 0 bases short and J 5 bases short, with 6 bases between. CDR1 SGDLS and CDR2 YYNGEE come from the germline V gene. The CDR3 is 13 residues long. The DNA of the CDR3 is TGTGCCAGCAGCGTAGGGCCGCAAAACATTCAGTACTTC. Translation gives CASSVGPQNIQYF.

The V gene is TRBV19, the J gene TRBJ1-1; D ambiguous. CDR1 is LNHDA and CDR2 is SQIVND in the germline V gene (reference sequence). Trimming removed 4 bases at V and 3 bases at J, with 9 bases between. The CDR3 is made up of 13 amino acids. The CDR3 sequence: CASSNQRDTEAFF. As DNA, the CDR3 is TGTGCCAGTAGTAACCAGAGGGACACTGAAGCTTTCTTT.